These 9 T cell receptor beta chains were all obtained from the same sample, sequenced in a study of regulatory T cells in long-lasting Graves disease. The sample's time point: newly diagnosed GD, antithyroid drugs for less than 3 months. After RNA was extracted from PBMCs, the TCR library was made from it. Construction of the TCR beta libraries employed iRepertoire HTBI primers in conjunction with Arm-PCR of CDR3 regions. Via MiXCR, TCRdb re-called the multiplex PCR reads, giving one row per CDR3 protein. The repertoire includes 420,000 or so distinct CDR3 sequences, roughly 15% of them detected once, and under 30% sits in the top ten. These data are also associated with another study on T cells in Graves' hyperthyroidism and ophthalmopathy.

Sequenced material: peripheral blood mononuclear cells (PBMCs), taken at new diagnosis, from a patient treated with antithyroid drugs. These receptor sequences come from a woman aged 18 to 35 with Graves disease.

Regarding this clonotype: A much larger clone sits a single nucleotide away, making a read error possible. The gene calls are TRBV12-3 or TRBV12-4 and TRBJ2-1; D unresolved. The CDR3 runs 14 residues. The CDR3 DNA is TGTGCCAGCAGCTTAGATGGGATGTACAATGAGCGGTTCTTC. Residues: CASSLDGMYNERFF.

The CDR3 here is CASSQGRDSNQPQHF. CDR3 bases: TGCGCCAGCAGCCAAGGCCGGGATAGCAATCAGCCCCAGCATTTT. The V and J genes are TRBV4-1 and TRBJ1-5; D gene ambiguous. The V end was cut by 1 base, the J end by 0 bases, with 7 bases between. CDR3 length equals 15 residues. Looked up from germline, CDR1 is MGHRA and CDR2 is YSYEKL.

With regard to this clonotype: Just one base apart from a much larger clone, this may be a read error. CDR3 protein: CASSQTSGSHNEQFF. The CDR3 nucleotides are TGTGCCAGCAGCCAAACTAGCGGGAGTCACAATGAGCAGTTCTTC. J is TRBJ2-1 and V is TRBV9, with 11 nucleotides matching TRBD2. Germline CDR1 SGDLS, CDR2 YYNGEE. The CDR3 covers 15 residues. The junction had 5 bases not matched to a gene; V was cut back by 4 bases and J by 5 bases.

This clonotype was observed at least ten times. This rearrangement joins TRBV11-1 to TRBJ2-1, with D possibly TRBD2 on 5 matching bases. This CDR3 contains 14 residues. V was pared by 5 bases and J by 5 bases, with 13 bases between. Germline V CDR1 and CDR2: SGHAT, FQDESV (reference sequence). CDR3 in DNA: TGTGCCAGCAGCACCGGAGGAGGACACAATGAGCAGTTCTTC. Its protein is CASSTGGGHNEQFF.

This clonotype turned up a few times. The chain couples TRBV7-3 to TRBJ2-3; 10 bases fit TRBD1. The CDR3 is 15 amino acids. V shed 4 bases and J 7 bases; nucleotides not matched to a gene: 8. Germline V lookup: CDR1 SGHTA, CDR2 FQGTGA. This chain's CDR3 is CASSSSDRGWNTQYF. The DNA of the CDR3 is TGTGCCAGCAGCTCCTCGGACAGGGGGTGGAATACGCAGTATTTT.

This clonotype came up many times. The chain has TRBV28 and TRBJ1-6; no clear D gene. Germline loops: CDR1 MDHEN, CDR2 SYDVKM. This CDR3 is 15 amino acids long. The V gene lost 0 bases and the J gene lost 0 bases, with 3 bases spanning the gap. The CDR3 loop is CASSLWSSYNSPLHF. CDR3 DNA: TGTGCCAGCAGTTTATGGAGCTCCTATAATTCACCCCTCCACTTT.

This clonotype occurred a few times. V and J are TRBV5-5 and TRBJ2-5; D may be TRBD1 (5 bases). Germline CDR1 is SGHKS and CDR2 is YYEKEE (reference sequence). This CDR3 spans 14 amino acids. The V gene lost 2 bases and the J gene lost 7 bases, with 15 bases spanning the gap. CDR3 region: CASSFDSELWTQYF. CDR3 nucleotide sequence: TGTGCCAGCAGCTTTGACAGTGAACTGTGGACCCAGTACTTC.

This clonotype was observed a handful of times. The CDR3 DNA sequence: TGCAGCGTGATAAAAAAACCGAACACTGAAGCTTTCTTT. Translated: CSVIKKPNTEAFF. The chain carries TRBV29-1 and TRBJ1-1; D is ambiguous. Germline V gives CDR1 SQVTM, CDR2 ANQGSEA. The CDR3 consists of 13 residues. V was pared by 6 bases and J by 1 base, with 12 bases between.

In the case of this clonotype: One junction end disagrees with the germline gene, perhaps due to a read error. The J gene is TRBJ2-7, the V gene TRBV7-7, with TRBD1 as a possible D gene (7 bases). The V gene's germline CDR1 is SSHAT and CDR2 FNYEAQ (reference sequence). This CDR3 has 13 residues. The CDR3 loop is CASSLAEGARQYF. CDR3 in DNA: TGTGCTAGCAGCTTAGCGGAGGGGGCCAGGCAGTACTTC. The full variable domain, rest sourced from reference TRBV7-7 and TRBJ2-7, is GAGVSQSPRYKVTKRGQDVTLRCDPISSHATLYWYQQALGQGPEFLTYFNYEAQPDKSGLPSDRFSAERPEGSISTLTIQRTEQRDSAMYRCASSLAEGARQYFGPGTRLTVT.